These 11 T cell receptor beta chains share one sample of origin, sequenced in a study of T cells in Graves' hyperthyroidism and ophthalmopathy. TCR beta CDR3 region amplification was performed from RNA transcripts. First-round RT-PCR targeting the TCR CDR3 was performed with the HTBI primer set. Via MiXCR, TCRdb re-called the multiplex PCR reads, giving one row per CDR3 protein. The sample shows around 490,000 distinct CDR3 sequences, nearly 20% of them seen only once. Sequenced sample: blood. The source is a man aged 40-55 years with Graves' ophthalmopathy.

This chain connects TRBV20-1 to TRBJ1-2; D gene ambiguous. Trimming took 1 base from V and 8 from J, leaving 8 bases between them. Germline CDR1 DFQATT, CDR2 SNEGSKA (reference sequence). CDR3 length: 11 residues. In nucleotides, the CDR3 is TGCAGTGCTAGAGTAGGGCCCGGCTACACCTTC. Translation: CSARVGPGYTF.

This clonotype was counted only a few times. This chain links TRBV6-1 with TRBJ2-5; no definite D call. CDR1 MNHNS and CDR2 SASEGT come from the germline V gene. The CDR3 consists of 11 residues. Deletions cut 9 bases from V and 5 bases from J, with 10 bases between. CDR3 sequence reads: CASQNEETQYF. DNA for the CDR3: TGTGCCAGTCAGAACGAGGAGACCCAGTACTTC.

This clonotype has at least ten counts. This chain links TRBV6-1 with TRBJ2-3; TRBD2 matches at 10 bases. V lost 2 bases, J lost 4 bases, and 3 bases stayed unmatched. The CDR3 has 15 amino acids. Germline V gives CDR1 MNHNS, CDR2 SASEGT. The CDR3 sequence is CASSELLAGADTQYF. As DNA, the CDR3 is TGTGCCAGCAGTGAACTCCTAGCGGGGGCAGATACGCAGTATTTT.

This clonotype was counted many times. V usage is TRBV30 and J usage is TRBJ1-1; unclear D gene. Germline-derived CDR1 and CDR2 are GTSNPN and SVGIG (reference sequence). The CDR3 has 14 amino acids. Trimming removed 0 bases at V and 1 base at J, with 9 bases between. CDR3 in DNA: TGTGCCTGGAGTGTAAGTCGAAAGAACACTGAAGCTTTCTTT. Translation gives CAWSVSRKNTEAFF.

The V call is TRBV5-1, the J call TRBJ2-5, with TRBD1 identical over 8 bases. Trimming cost V 4 bases and J 11 bases; bases outside gene matches: 4. Per the germline V gene, CDR1 is SGHRS and CDR2 is YFSETQ. CDR3 size: 11 residues. Here the CDR3 reads CASSQGQGQYF. In DNA form, the CDR3 reads TGCGCCAGCAGCCAAGGACAGGGACAGTACTTC.

This clonotype appeared many times. The chain uses TRBV6-6 and TRBJ2-1; 9 bases align to TRBD2. Germline V gives CDR1 MNHNY, CDR2 SVGAGI (reference sequence). The length of the CDR3 is 15 residues. With V trimmed by 3 bases and J by 4 bases, 4 bases remained unmatched. Here the CDR3 DNA reads TGTGCCAGCAGTTATTCTAGCGGGGTTTACAATGAGCAGTTCTTC. Protein product: CASSYSSGVYNEQFF.

In this sample, this clonotype turned up many times. The chain couples TRBV7-9 to TRBJ1-2, with D possibly TRBD1 on 6 matching bases. Trimming shortened V by 5 bases and J by 5 bases, and 9 bases separated the two germline ends. The CDR3 sequence is 12 residues long. Per the germline V gene, CDR1 is SEHNR and CDR2 is FQNEAQ (reference sequence). The DNA of the CDR3 is TGTGCCAGCAGCACCGGACAGTATGGCTACACCTTC. This translates into CASSTGQYGYTF.

This clonotype appeared once. The V gene is TRBV19, the J gene TRBJ2-2; D perhaps matches TRBD1 (6 bases). The CDR3 covers 15 residues. V lost 6 bases, J lost 1 base, and 12 bases lay in between. CDR1 LNHDA and CDR2 SQIVND come from the germline V gene (reference sequence). In DNA, the CDR3 is TGTGCCAGTAGGAAACTGACAGGGAACACCGGGGAGCTGTTTTTT. Residues: CASRKLTGNTGELFF.

The chain carries TRBV7-3 and TRBJ2-3; 11 bases are a match to TRBD2. This CDR3 spans 15 amino acids. Germline values: CDR1 SGHTA, CDR2 FQGTGA. Trimming cost V 1 base and J 5 bases; bases outside gene matches: 2. The CDR3 loop is CASSLIAGGRDTQYF. In nucleotides, the CDR3 is TGTGCCAGCAGCTTAATAGCGGGGGGGAGAGATACGCAGTATTTT.

The chain couples TRBV29-1 to TRBJ2-1; weak D call: TRBD1 (5 bases). The CDR3 spans 11 residues. Germline V lookup: CDR1 SQVTM, CDR2 ANQGSEA. Trimming left V 4 bases short and J 10 bases short, with 11 bases between. The CDR3 DNA sequence: TGCAGCGTTGTTAGGGGTAGGGAGCAGTTCTTC. Protein sequence: CSVVRGREQFF.

This chain uses TRBV11-2 with TRBJ1-4; 8 bases map to TRBD1. V trimming: 4 bases; J trimming: 7 bases; junction bases outside the gene matches: 5. This CDR3 spans 14 amino acids. Germline V gene sequence: CDR1 SGHAT, CDR2 FQNNGV. The CDR3 bases are TGTGCCAGCAGCTCGGACAGGGAAGGTGAAAAACTGTTTTTT. This encodes CASSSDREGEKLFF.